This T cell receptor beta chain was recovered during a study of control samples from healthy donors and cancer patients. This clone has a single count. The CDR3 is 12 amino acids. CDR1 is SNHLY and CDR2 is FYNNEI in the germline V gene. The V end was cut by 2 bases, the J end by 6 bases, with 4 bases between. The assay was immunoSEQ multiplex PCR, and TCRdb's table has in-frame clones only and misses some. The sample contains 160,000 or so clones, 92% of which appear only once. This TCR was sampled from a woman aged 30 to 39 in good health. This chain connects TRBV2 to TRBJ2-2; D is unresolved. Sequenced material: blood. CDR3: CASSEFSGELFF. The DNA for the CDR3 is TGTGCCAGCAGTGAATTCTCCGGGGAGCTGTTTTTT. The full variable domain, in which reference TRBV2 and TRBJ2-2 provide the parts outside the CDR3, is EPEVTQTPSHQVTQMGQEVILRCVPISNHLYFYWYRQILGQKVEFLVSFYNNEISEKSEIFDDQFSVERPDGSNFTLKIRSTKLEDSAMYFCASSEFSGELFFGEGSRLTVL.